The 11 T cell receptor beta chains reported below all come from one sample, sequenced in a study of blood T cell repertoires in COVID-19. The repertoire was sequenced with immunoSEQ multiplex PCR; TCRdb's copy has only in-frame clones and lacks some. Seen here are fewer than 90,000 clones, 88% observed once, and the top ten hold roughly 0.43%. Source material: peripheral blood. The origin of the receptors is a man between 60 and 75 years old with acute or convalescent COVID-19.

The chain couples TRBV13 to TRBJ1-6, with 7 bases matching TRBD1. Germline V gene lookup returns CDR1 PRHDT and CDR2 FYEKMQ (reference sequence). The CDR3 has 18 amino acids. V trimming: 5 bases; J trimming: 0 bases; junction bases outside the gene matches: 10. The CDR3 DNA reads TGTGCCAGCAGCCGCCAGGGGGTGCTCAGCTCCTATAATTCACCCCTCCACTTT. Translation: CASSRQGVLSSYNSPLHF.

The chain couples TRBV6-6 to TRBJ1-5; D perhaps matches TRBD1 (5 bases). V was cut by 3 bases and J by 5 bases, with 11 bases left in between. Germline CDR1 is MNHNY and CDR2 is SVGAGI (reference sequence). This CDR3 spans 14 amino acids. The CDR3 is CASSYLRGYQPQHF. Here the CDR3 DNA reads TGTGCCAGCAGTTATCTTCGGGGGTATCAGCCCCAGCATTTT.

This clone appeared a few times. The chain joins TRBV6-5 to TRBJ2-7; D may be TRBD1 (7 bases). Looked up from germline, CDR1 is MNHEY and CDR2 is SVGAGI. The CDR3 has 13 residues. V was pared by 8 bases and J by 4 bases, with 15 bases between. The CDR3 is CASQDREVYEQYF. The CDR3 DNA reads TGTGCCAGCCAAGACAGGGAGGTGTACGAGCAGTACTTC.

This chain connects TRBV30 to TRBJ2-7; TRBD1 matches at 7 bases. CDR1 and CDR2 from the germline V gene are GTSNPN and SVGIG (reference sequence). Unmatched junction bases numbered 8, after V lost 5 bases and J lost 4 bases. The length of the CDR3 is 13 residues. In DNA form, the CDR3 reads TGTGCCTGGGCCAGACAGGGTTATTACGAGCAGTACTTC. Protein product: CAWARQGYYEQYF.

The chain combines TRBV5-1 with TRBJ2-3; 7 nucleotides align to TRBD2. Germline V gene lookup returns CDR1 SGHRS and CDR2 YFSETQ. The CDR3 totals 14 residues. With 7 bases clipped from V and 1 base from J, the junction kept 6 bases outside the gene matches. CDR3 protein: CASQDTSGTDTQYF. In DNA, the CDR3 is TGCGCCAGCCAGGACACTAGCGGCACAGATACGCAGTATTTT.

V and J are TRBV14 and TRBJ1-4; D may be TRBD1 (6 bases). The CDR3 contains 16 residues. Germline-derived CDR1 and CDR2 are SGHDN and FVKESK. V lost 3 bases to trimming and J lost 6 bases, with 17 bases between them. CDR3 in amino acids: CASSHPARGWDEKLFF. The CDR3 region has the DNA TGTGCCAGCAGCCACCCAGCAAGGGGGTGGGATGAAAAACTGTTTTTT.

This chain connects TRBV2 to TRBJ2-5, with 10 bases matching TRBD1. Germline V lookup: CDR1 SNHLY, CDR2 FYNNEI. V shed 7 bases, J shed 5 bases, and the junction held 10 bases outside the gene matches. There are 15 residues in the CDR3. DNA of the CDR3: TGTGCCAGCAAACCCCGGGGGACAGGGGACGAGACCCAGTACTTC. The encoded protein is CASKPRGTGDETQYF.

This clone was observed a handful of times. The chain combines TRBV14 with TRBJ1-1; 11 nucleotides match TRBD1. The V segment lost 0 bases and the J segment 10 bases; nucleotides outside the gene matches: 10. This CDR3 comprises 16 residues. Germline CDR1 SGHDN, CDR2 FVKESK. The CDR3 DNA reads TGTGCCAGCAGCCAAGATAAGCGGACAGGGGGCTATCGAGCTTTCTTT. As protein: CASSQDKRTGGYRAFF.

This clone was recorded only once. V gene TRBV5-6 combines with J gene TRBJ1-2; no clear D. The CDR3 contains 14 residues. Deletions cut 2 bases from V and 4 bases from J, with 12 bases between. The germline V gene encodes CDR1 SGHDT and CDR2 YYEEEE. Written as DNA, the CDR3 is TGTGCCAGCAGCTTTTTCGAACTATCCTATGGCTACACCTTC. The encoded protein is CASSFFELSYGYTF.

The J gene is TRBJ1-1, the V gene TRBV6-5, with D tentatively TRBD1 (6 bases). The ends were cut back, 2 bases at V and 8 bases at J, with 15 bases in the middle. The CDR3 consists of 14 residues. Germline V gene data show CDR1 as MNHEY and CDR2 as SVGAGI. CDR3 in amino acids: CASSYTRQANEAFF. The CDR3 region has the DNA TGTGCCAGCAGTTACACAAGACAGGCTAACGAAGCTTTCTTT.

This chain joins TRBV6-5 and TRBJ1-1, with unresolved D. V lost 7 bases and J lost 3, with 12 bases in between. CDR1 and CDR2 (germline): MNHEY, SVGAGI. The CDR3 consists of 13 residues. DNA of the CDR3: TGTGCCAGCACCGCCCAGTTGGACACTGAAGCTTTCTTT. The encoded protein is CASTAQLDTEAFF.